Below are 5 T cell receptor beta chains sequenced from a single sample in a study of blood T cell repertoires in COVID-19. Sequenced by immunoSEQ multiplex PCR; TCRdb stores in-frame clones only, minus some. The table lists approximately 20,000 clones, 85% to 90% of them singletons. Source material: peripheral blood. The receptors derive from a man between 70 and 80 years old with acute or convalescent COVID-19.

The chain links TRBV3-1 (or the pseudogene TRBV3-2) to TRBJ2-2; weak D call: TRBD2 (5 bases). V was clipped by 1 base and J by 4 bases, with 10 bases between them. The CDR3 has 15 residues. Germline assignment: CDR1 LGHDT and CDR2 YNNKEL (reference sequence). The CDR3 reads CASSQVNAGTGELFF. DNA for the CDR3: TGTGCCAGCAGCCAAGTAAACGCGGGCACCGGGGAGCTGTTTTTT.

The chain couples TRBV7-3 to TRBJ2-3; 8 nucleotides match TRBD1. The ends lost 5 bases at V and 0 bases at J; junction bases unmatched: 16. Germline V gene lookup returns CDR1 SGHTA and CDR2 FQGTGA. This CDR3 is built from 19 residues. The CDR3 is CASSRTGKALYSSTDTQYF. The CDR3 DNA reads as TGTGCCAGCAGCCGGACAGGGAAGGCTTTATATTCTAGCACAGATACGCAGTATTTT.

This clone occurred a few times. The V and J genes are TRBV9 and TRBJ1-1; D uncertain. The germline gives CDR1 SGDLS, CDR2 YYNGEE. This CDR3 is built from 15 residues. V shed 2 bases and J shed 3 bases, with 14 bases lying between them. The CDR3 region has the DNA TGTGCCAGCAGCGTTGTATCCCAGGCGTACACTGAAGCTTTCTTT. Its translation is CASSVVSQAYTEAFF.

V is TRBV3-1 (or the pseudogene TRBV3-2) and J is TRBJ2-3, with 7 bases that match TRBD1. The CDR3 runs 14 residues. CDR1 and CDR2 (germline): LGHDT, YNNKEL (reference sequence). With V trimmed by 4 bases and J by 2 bases, 3 bases remained unmatched. Here the CDR3 DNA reads TGTGCCAGCAGCCCAGGGGGAGACACAGATACGCAGTATTTT. Translation: CASSPGGDTDTQYF.

The gene calls are TRBV12-5 and TRBJ1-5; no reliable D call. Germline V gives CDR1 LGHNT, CDR2 FRNRAP. V lost 0 bases to trimming and J lost 5 bases, with 14 bases between them. CDR3 size: 16 residues. CDR3 bases: TGTGCTAGTGGTTTGGTACAAGGAGAAGGCTATCAGCCCCAGCATTTT. Its translation: CASGLVQGEGYQPQHF.